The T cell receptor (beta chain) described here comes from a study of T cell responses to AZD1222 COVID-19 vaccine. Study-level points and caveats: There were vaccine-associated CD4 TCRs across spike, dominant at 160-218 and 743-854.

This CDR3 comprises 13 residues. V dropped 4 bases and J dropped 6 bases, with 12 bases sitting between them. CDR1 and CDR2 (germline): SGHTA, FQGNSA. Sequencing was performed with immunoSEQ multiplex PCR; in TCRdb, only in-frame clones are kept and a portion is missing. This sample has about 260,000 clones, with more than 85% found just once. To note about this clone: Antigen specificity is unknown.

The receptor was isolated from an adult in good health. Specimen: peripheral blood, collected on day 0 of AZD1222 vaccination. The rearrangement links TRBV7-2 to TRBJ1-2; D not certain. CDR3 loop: CASSSGVLDGYTF. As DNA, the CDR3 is TGTGCCAGCAGCTCTGGGGTACTGGATGGCTACACCTTC.